This is a list of T cell receptor beta chains from one sample in a study of T cell responses to AZD1222 COVID-19 vaccine. Sequenced by immunoSEQ multiplex PCR; TCRdb stores in-frame clones only, minus some. The sample shows around 120,000 clones, roughly nine tenths of them seen only once. Sample: peripheral blood, taken on day 0 of AZD1222 vaccination. The receptors come from an adult in good health. The CDR3 runs from the conserved cysteine through the conserved F or W. Clone sizes are given selectively: once, few, many, or a class where the clone is expanded.

clone_size | j_call | v_call | cdr3_aa
- | TRBJ2-3 | TRBV6-1 | CASSELGTQYF
- | TRBJ2-7 | TRBV18 | CASSSGTPNEQYF
- | TRBJ2-1 | TRBV6-1 | CASSDGGSGGSSFYNEQFF
- | TRBJ1-2 | TRBV28 | CASSLKGAYGYTF
- | TRBJ2-3 | TRBV5-1 | CASSLGAAASTDTQYF
once | TRBJ1-4 | TRBV3-1/TRBV3-2 | CASSQGPWDGVFF
- | TRBJ2-1 | TRBV11-1 | CASSLFSTGGNEQFF
- | TRBJ1-2 | TRBV27 | CASSMNRGYGYTF
- | TRBJ1-5 | TRBV5-1 | CASSLAFGSNQPQHF
- | TRBJ2-7 | TRBV7-9 | CASSRPGTGGGEQYF
once | TRBJ2-3 | TRBV28 | CASRRPRNTQYF
- | TRBJ2-7 | TRBV18 | CASSPPAGYEQYF
- | TRBJ1-3 | TRBV7-2 | CASSSGTGDGNTIYF
- | TRBJ2-1 | TRBV5-6 | CASSPATQWEQFF
- | TRBJ2-5 | TRBV9 | CASSLSGAQQETQYF
- | TRBJ2-1 | TRBV7-2 | CASSLWNAGGAEQFF
- | TRBJ2-5 | TRBV13 | CASSYPTGDQETQYF
- | TRBJ1-5 | TRBV2 | CASSGQGRNQPQHF
- | TRBJ2-3 | TRBV7-6 | CASSEGQGRQYF
once | TRBJ2-6 | TRBV27 | CASSLGTGRSGANVLTF
- | TRBJ1-1 | TRBV20-1 | CRGKGTEAFF
- | TRBJ2-1 | TRBV7-9 | CASSLVYEQFF
- | TRBJ1-6 | TRBV6-5 | CASSYLEGNISPLHF
- | TRBJ2-5 | TRBV5-1 | CASSLNSGTGKGTQYF